These T cell receptor beta chains were read from a single sample in a study of cytomegalovirus exposure and HLA in healthy donors. The repertoire was sequenced with immunoSEQ multiplex PCR; TCRdb's copy has only in-frame clones and lacks some. This sample has over 200,000 clones; 82% occur once, and the top ten carry 5.4%. The sequenced sample was PBMCs. These receptors were taken from a woman aged 35 to 49 in good health and CMV-seropositive. Both conserved end residues are part of each CDR3. A D gene is named only where the DNA matches it firmly. Size is stated for part of the rows, as once, few or many counts, or as a class when the clone is expanded.

J gene: TRBJ1-6
D gene: TRBD1
clone size: .
V gene: TRBV7-2
CDR3 DNA: TGTGCCAGCACAGCTTATCCGGCAGGGGGTTCACCCCTCCACTTT
CDR3 protein: CASTAYPAGGSPLHF

J gene: TRBJ2-2
D gene: TRBD2
clone size: once
V gene: TRBV5-4
CDR3 DNA: TGTGCCAGCAGCCCAAGGACTAGCTTCACCGGGGAGCTGTTTTTT
CDR3 protein: CASSPRTSFTGELFF

J gene: TRBJ2-1
D gene: .
clone size: .
V gene: TRBV9
CDR3 DNA: TGTGCCAGCAGCGGGGCGAGCTCCTACAATGAGCAGTTCTTC
CDR3 protein: CASSGASSYNEQFF

J gene: TRBJ1-3
D gene: .
clone size: .
V gene: TRBV30
CDR3 DNA: TGTGCCTGGAGTGGCGGAAGCTCTGGAAACACCATATATTTT
CDR3 protein: CAWSGGSSGNTIYF

J gene: TRBJ1-5
D gene: TRBD1
clone size: .
V gene: TRBV19
CDR3 DNA: TGTGCCAGTAGCCGGACAGGGCAGGGAGACAATCAGCCCCAGCATTTT
CDR3 protein: CASSRTGQGDNQPQHF

J gene: TRBJ1-5
D gene: .
clone size: few
V gene: TRBV19
CDR3 DNA: TGTGCCAGTAGTATTGGGGGGATGGGTCAGCCCCAGCATTTT
CDR3 protein: CASSIGGMGQPQHF

J gene: TRBJ2-7
D gene: .
clone size: .
V gene: TRBV2
CDR3 DNA: TGTGCCAGCAGTGGACAGACCATCTCCTACGAGCAGTACTTC
CDR3 protein: CASSGQTISYEQYF

J gene: TRBJ2-3
D gene: .
clone size: .
V gene: TRBV21-1
CDR3 DNA: TGTGCCAGCAGCAACTGGAGCGGACTAGCTAGCACAGATACGCAGTATTTT
CDR3 protein: CASSNWSGLASTDTQYF

J gene: TRBJ1-1
D gene: .
clone size: .
V gene: TRBV25-1
CDR3 DNA: TGTGCCAGCAGCAGGGATGGCAAAAGAACTGAAGCTTTCTTT
CDR3 protein: CASSRDGKRTEAFF

J gene: TRBJ2-7
D gene: TRBD1
clone size: .
V gene: TRBV7-3
CDR3 DNA: TGTGCCAGCAGCCCCACCCCGGCGGACAGGGTCGAAGAGCAGTACTTC
CDR3 protein: CASSPTPADRVEEQYF

J gene: TRBJ2-7
D gene: .
clone size: .
V gene: TRBV23-1
CDR3 DNA: TGCGCCAGCAGTCAAGTAATGCTTGAGTCCGCCGCCTACGAGCAGTACTTC
CDR3 protein: CASSQVMLESAAYEQYF

J gene: TRBJ1-1
D gene: TRBD1
clone size: few
V gene: TRBV11-3
CDR3 DNA: TGTGCCAGCAGCTTAGATGGTGGGACAGGGGGATCTGAAGCTTTCTTT
CDR3 protein: CASSLDGGTGGSEAFF

J gene: TRBJ2-5
D gene: TRBD1
clone size: .
V gene: TRBV9
CDR3 DNA: TGTGCCAGCAGCGTAGGAACAGGGGGCTACCAAGAGACCCAGTACTTC
CDR3 protein: CASSVGTGGYQETQYF

J gene: TRBJ2-7
D gene: .
clone size: .
V gene: TRBV5-4
CDR3 DNA: TGTGCCAGCAGCCCCGACATACCCCCCTACGAGCAGTACTTC
CDR3 protein: CASSPDIPPYEQYF

J gene: TRBJ2-2
D gene: .
clone size: .
V gene: TRBV19
CDR3 DNA: TGTGCCAGTAGCACAGGGTCGAACACCGGGGAGCTGTTTTTT
CDR3 protein: CASSTGSNTGELFF

J gene: TRBJ2-1
D gene: TRBD2
clone size: .
V gene: TRBV9
CDR3 DNA: TGTGCCAGCAGCGCCTCACTAGCGGGGAGGGATGAGCAGTTCTTC
CDR3 protein: CASSASLAGRDEQFF

J gene: TRBJ1-2
D gene: TRBD1
clone size: few
V gene: TRBV11-2
CDR3 DNA: TGTGCCAGCAGCTTAGACCGGACAGGGGAAGGTGAGACCTTC
CDR3 protein: CASSLDRTGEGETF

J gene: TRBJ2-6
D gene: .
clone size: .
V gene: TRBV5-6
CDR3 DNA: TGTGCCAGCAGCTTGACGGGGACTGGGGCCAACGTCCTGACTTTC
CDR3 protein: CASSLTGTGANVLTF

J gene: TRBJ2-2
D gene: .
clone size: .
V gene: TRBV6-5
CDR3 DNA: TGTGCCAGCAGTTACTCCTCCTCCAACACCGGGGAGCTGTTTTTT
CDR3 protein: CASSYSSSNTGELFF

J gene: TRBJ2-1
D gene: .
clone size: .
V gene: TRBV10-1
CDR3 DNA: TGCGCCAGCAGTGAGTCGAGGACTATCAATGAGCAGTTCTTC
CDR3 protein: CASSESRTINEQFF

J gene: TRBJ1-5
D gene: .
clone size: .
V gene: TRBV2
CDR3 DNA: TGTGCCAGCAGGGAGGGACTGGGCAATCAGCCCCAGCATTTT
CDR3 protein: CASREGLGNQPQHF

J gene: TRBJ2-7
D gene: .
clone size: .
V gene: TRBV29-1
CDR3 DNA: TGCAGCGTTGCGGGACAAGGAGCCTACGAGCAGTACTTC
CDR3 protein: CSVAGQGAYEQYF

J gene: TRBJ2-3
D gene: .
clone size: .
V gene: TRBV5-6
CDR3 DNA: TGTGCCAGCAGCTTGATAAGAGGAGCGAGAACAGATACGCAGTATTTT
CDR3 protein: CASSLIRGARTDTQYF

J gene: TRBJ1-3
D gene: TRBD1
clone size: .
V gene: TRBV7-9
CDR3 DNA: TGTGCCAGCAGCCGGGACAGCCGTGGAAACACCATATATTTT
CDR3 protein: CASSRDSRGNTIYF

J gene: TRBJ2-7
D gene: .
clone size: .
V gene: TRBV12-5
CDR3 DNA: TGTGCTAGTGGCTTGGCCAACGAGCAGTACTTC
CDR3 protein: CASGLANEQYF

J gene: TRBJ2-7
D gene: TRBD1
clone size: many
V gene: TRBV5-1
CDR3 DNA: TGCGCCAGCAGCTTTACGACAGGGTGGGACGAGCAGTACTTC
CDR3 protein: CASSFTTGWDEQYF

J gene: TRBJ1-2
D gene: TRBD1
clone size: .
V gene: TRBV5-1
CDR3 DNA: TGCGCCAGCAGCTTGACAGGGGGAGGATATGGCTACACCTTC
CDR3 protein: CASSLTGGGYGYTF

J gene: TRBJ2-5
D gene: TRBD2
clone size: .
V gene: TRBV7-6
CDR3 DNA: TGTGCCAGCAGCTTAGTCGGAGCGGGGCAAGAGACCCAGTACTTC
CDR3 protein: CASSLVGAGQETQYF

J gene: TRBJ1-1
D gene: TRBD1
clone size: .
V gene: TRBV10-3
CDR3 DNA: TGTGCCATCAGGGGTTCAGGACAGGGAACATACACTGAAGCTTTCTTT
CDR3 protein: CAIRGSGQGTYTEAFF

J gene: TRBJ1-5
D gene: .
clone size: few
V gene: TRBV19
CDR3 DNA: TGTGCCAGTAGTCCAAGGACACCACGATACAGCAATCAGCCCCAGCATTTT
CDR3 protein: CASSPRTPRYSNQPQHF

J gene: TRBJ1-2
D gene: .
clone size: .
V gene: TRBV5-1
CDR3 DNA: TGCGCCAGCAGTTCGACAGCGAACTATGGCTACACCTTC
CDR3 protein: CASSSTANYGYTF

J gene: TRBJ1-6
D gene: .
clone size: .
V gene: TRBV9
CDR3 DNA: TGTGCCAGCAGCCCCTACGGGAGCTCCTATAATTCACCCCTCCACTTT
CDR3 protein: CASSPYGSSYNSPLHF

J gene: TRBJ2-3
D gene: .
clone size: .
V gene: TRBV5-4
CDR3 DNA: TGTGCCAGCAGCCCGTGGGAGGCAGATACGCAGTATTTT
CDR3 protein: CASSPWEADTQYF

J gene: TRBJ1-1
D gene: .
clone size: .
V gene: TRBV19
CDR3 DNA: TGTGCCAGTAGTATAGTGGAGGGGTCGAACACTGAAGCTTTCTTT
CDR3 protein: CASSIVEGSNTEAFF

J gene: TRBJ2-1
D gene: .
clone size: .
V gene: TRBV10-1
CDR3 DNA: TGCGCCAGCAGTACCTCGGGACTCCGGGGCGAGCAGTTCTTC
CDR3 protein: CASSTSGLRGEQFF